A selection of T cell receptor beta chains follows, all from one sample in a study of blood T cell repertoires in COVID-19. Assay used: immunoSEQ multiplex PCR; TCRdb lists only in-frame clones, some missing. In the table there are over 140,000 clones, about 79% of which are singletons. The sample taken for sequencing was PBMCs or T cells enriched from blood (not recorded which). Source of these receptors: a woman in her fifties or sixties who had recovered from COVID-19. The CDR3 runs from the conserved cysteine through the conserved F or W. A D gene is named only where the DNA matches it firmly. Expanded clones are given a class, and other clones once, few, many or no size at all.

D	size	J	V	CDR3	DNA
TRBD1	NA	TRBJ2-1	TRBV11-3	CASSPRPGTGGQFF	TGTGCCAGCAGCCCTCGACCCGGGACAGGGGGGCAGTTCTTC
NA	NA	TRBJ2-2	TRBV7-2	CASRRTTGRNTGELFF	TGTGCCAGCAGACGGACTACCGGAAGGAACACCGGGGAGCTGTTTTTT
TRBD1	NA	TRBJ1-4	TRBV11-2	CASSSPRTGYATNEKLFF	TGTGCCAGCAGCTCTCCCAGGACAGGTTATGCAACTAATGAAAAACTGTTTTTT
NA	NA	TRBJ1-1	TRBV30	CAWNEQEAEAFF	TGTGCCTGGAATGAACAGGAAGCTGAAGCTTTCTTT
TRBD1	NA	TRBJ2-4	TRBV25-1	CASSTQGARAKNIQYF	TGTGCCAGCAGTACGCAGGGGGCGAGGGCCAAAAACATTCAGTACTTC
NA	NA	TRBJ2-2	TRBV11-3	CVVPEQGEGTGELFF	TGTGTCGTCCCCGAACAGGGCGAGGGCACCGGGGAGCTGTTTTTT
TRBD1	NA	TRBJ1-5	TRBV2	CASSWDRQNQPQHF	TGTGCCAGCAGTTGGGACAGGCAAAATCAGCCCCAGCATTTT
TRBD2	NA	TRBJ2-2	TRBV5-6	CASSFSGLAGSVGELFF	TGTGCCAGCAGCTTTTCGGGACTAGCGGGATCCGTCGGGGAGCTGTTTTTT
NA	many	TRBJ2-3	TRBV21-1	CASSKSAGVGADTQYF	TGTGCCAGCAGCAAATCAGCGGGAGTCGGTGCAGATACGCAGTATTTT
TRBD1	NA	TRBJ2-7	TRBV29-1	CSAGGDRGSYEQYF	TGCAGCGCTGGGGGGGACAGGGGCTCCTACGAGCAGTACTTC
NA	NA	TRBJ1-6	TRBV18	CASSPDSPSYNSPLHF	TGTGCCAGCTCACCCGACAGCCCGTCCTATAATTCACCCCTCCACTTT
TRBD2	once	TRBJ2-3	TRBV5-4	CASSLGPAGGPASTDTQYF	TGTGCCAGCAGCTTGGGACCAGCGGGGGGCCCTGCTAGCACAGATACGCAGTATTTT
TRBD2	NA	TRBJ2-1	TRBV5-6	CASSTGTSGQFF	TGTGCCAGCAGCACGGGGACTAGCGGGCAGTTCTTC
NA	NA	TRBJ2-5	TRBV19	CASSIARTRGTQYF	TGTGCCAGTAGTATAGCTCGCACCCGAGGGACCCAGTACTTC
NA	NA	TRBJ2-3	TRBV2	CASLQGSADTQYF	TGTGCCAGCTTGCAGGGGTCAGCAGATACGCAGTATTTT
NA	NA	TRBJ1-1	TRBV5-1	CASSLGGPGEAFF	TGCGCCAGCAGCTTGGGGGGGCCGGGCGAAGCTTTCTTT